This section outlines one TCR beta chain sequence together with its context. Assay: immunoSEQ multiplex PCR; the TCRdb copy retains only in-frame clones and omits some. Among around 280,000 clones, around nine tenths were seen once, and the ten largest hold roughly 12%. The Seattle site enrolled patients during active infection and followed them longitudinally. The data stem from a study of blood T cell repertoires in COVID-19. Study-level information: Specimens from acute and convalescent COVID-19 originated in the United States, Italy and Spain. Nucleic acid was either cDNA or gDNA, and it came from T cells, B-cell-depleted T cells, or PBMCs.

The ends lost 1 base at V and 7 bases at J; junction bases unmatched: 6. CDR3 length: 15 amino acids. Germline V CDR1 and CDR2: SGHNT, YYREEE (reference sequence). The chain combines TRBV5-4 with TRBJ2-5, with 11 bases that match TRBD2. The receptor comes from a woman aged 25 to 39 with COVID-19, enrolled during active disease. The sample was peripheral blood. As DNA, the CDR3 is TGTGCCAGCAGCTTGACTAGCGGGAGAAGTGGGACCCAGTACTTC. Translated: CASSLTSGRSGTQYF.